The T cell receptor beta chain under discussion was sequenced for a study of CD8 T cells in Susac syndrome. The overall study: Patients with Susac syndrome who were sequenced included five or six with active disease and under ten in remission.

In blood CD8+ and CD4+ T cells, TCR beta underwent sequencing. RNA, at about 0.45 to 1 ug, was reverse transcribed with random hexamers. TCRdb itself ran the immunoSEQ multiplex PCR reads through MiXCR, one entry per CDR3 protein. The sample has about 150,000 distinct CDR3 sequences; approximately 94% are singletons. Germline assignment: CDR1 DFQATT and CDR2 SNEGSKA (reference sequence). The CDR3 totals 15 residues. V shed 5 bases, J shed 5 bases, and the junction held 10 bases outside the gene matches. The V and J genes are TRBV20-1 and TRBJ2-5; 11 positions match TRBD2. The sequence derives from a human donor with Susac syndrome. Specimen: CD4+ T cells from PBMCs. The CDR3, as DNA: TGCAGTGCTCTGATAGTAGCGGGGGGGTGGGAGACCCAGTACTTC. This translates into CSALIVAGGWETQYF.